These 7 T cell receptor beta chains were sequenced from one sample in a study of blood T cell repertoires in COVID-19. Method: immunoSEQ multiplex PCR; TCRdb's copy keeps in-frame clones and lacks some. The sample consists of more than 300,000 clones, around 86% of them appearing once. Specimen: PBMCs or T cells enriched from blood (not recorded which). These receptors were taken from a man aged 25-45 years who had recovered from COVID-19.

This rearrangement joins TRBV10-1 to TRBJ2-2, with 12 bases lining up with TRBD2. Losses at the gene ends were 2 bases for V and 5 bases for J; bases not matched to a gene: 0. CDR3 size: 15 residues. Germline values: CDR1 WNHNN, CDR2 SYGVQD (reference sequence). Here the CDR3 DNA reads TGCGCCAGCAGTGAGACTAGCGGGAGGACCGGGGAGCTGTTTTTT. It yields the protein CASSETSGRTGELFF.

CDR3 DNA sequence: TGCGCCAGCAGCCAAGATACAGGACGGTACTATGGCTACACCTTC. This encodes CASSQDTGRYYGYTF. The V call is TRBV4-1, the J call TRBJ1-2, with a tentative D call TRBD1 (5 bases). CDR1 MGHRA and CDR2 YSYEKL come from the germline V gene. The CDR3 sequence is 15 residues long. Trimming pared 0 bases from V and 3 bases from J, leaving 11 bases between.

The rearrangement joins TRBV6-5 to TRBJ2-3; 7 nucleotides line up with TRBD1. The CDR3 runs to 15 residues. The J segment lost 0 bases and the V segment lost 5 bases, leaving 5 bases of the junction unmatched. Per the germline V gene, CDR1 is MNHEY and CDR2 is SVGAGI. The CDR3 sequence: CASSLDRVSTDTQYF. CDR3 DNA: TGTGCCAGCAGTCTCGACAGGGTCAGCACAGATACGCAGTATTTT.

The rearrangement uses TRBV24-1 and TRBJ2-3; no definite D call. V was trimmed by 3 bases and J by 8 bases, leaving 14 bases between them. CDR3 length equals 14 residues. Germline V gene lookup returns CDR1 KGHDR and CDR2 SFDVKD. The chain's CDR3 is CATSDTIIPGTQYF. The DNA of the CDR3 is TGTGCCACCAGTGATACTATCATCCCGGGTACGCAGTATTTT.

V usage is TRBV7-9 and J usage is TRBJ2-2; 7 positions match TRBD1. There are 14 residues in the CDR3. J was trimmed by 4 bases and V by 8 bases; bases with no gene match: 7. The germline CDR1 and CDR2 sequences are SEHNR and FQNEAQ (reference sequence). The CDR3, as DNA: TGTGCCAGCCGGACAGGAAGCATCACCGGGGAGCTGTTTTTT. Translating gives CASRTGSITGELFF.

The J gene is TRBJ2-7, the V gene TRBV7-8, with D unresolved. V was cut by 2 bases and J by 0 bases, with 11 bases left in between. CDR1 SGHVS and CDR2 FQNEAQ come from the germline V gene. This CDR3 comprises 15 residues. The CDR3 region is CASSLIPDTSYEQYF. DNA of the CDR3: TGTGCCAGCAGCTTAATACCCGACACCTCCTACGAGCAGTACTTC.

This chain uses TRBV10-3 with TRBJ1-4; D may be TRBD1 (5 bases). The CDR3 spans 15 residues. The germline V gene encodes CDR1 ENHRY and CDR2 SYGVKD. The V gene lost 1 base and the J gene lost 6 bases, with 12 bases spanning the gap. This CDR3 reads CAISELGEEDEKLFF. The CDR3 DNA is TGTGCCATCAGTGAGTTAGGGGAGGAGGATGAAAAACTGTTTTTT.